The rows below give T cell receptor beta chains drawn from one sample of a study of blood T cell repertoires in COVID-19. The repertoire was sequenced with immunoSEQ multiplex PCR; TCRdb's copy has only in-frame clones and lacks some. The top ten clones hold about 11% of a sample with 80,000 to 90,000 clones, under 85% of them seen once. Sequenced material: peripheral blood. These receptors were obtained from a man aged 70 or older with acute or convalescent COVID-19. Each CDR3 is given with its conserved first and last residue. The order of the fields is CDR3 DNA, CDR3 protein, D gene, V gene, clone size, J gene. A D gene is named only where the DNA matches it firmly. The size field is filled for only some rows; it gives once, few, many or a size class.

TGCGCCAGCAGCTTCGGCGGTGATGAAAAACTGTTTTTT	CASSFGGDEKLFF	NA	TRBV4-1	NA	TRBJ1-4
TGTGCCAGCAGCGTCTACCAGGGGATGGGTGAGCAGTTCTTC	CASSVYQGMGEQFF	NA	TRBV11-2	NA	TRBJ2-1
TGTGCCAGCAGTATGAGGGGGCTTGTCACCGGGGAGCTGTTTTTT	CASSMRGLVTGELFF	TRBD1	TRBV2	NA	TRBJ2-2
TGTGCCAGTAGTGGGACTAGCGGGGGGGCCGGGGAGACCCAGTACTTC	CASSGTSGGAGETQYF	TRBD2	TRBV19	few	TRBJ2-5
TGTGCCAGTAGTCCTGGGGAGTTCGGGGAGCTGTTTTTT	CASSPGEFGELFF	NA	TRBV19	NA	TRBJ2-2
TGTGCCAGCAGCCGGGAACCCACCGGGGAGCTGTTTTTT	CASSREPTGELFF	NA	TRBV12-3/TRBV12-4	few	TRBJ2-2
TGTGCCAGCAGCTCGGACAGGGGGAAGATCTATGGCTACACCTTC	CASSSDRGKIYGYTF	TRBD1	TRBV5-4	NA	TRBJ1-2
TGTGCCAGCAGCACACCAGGGAAGTCGGAAGCTTTCTTT	CASSTPGKSEAFF	NA	TRBV7-8	NA	TRBJ1-1
TGTGCCAGTAGTATTGGCCAGGGCCTTCATAGCAATCAGCCCCAGCATTTT	CASSIGQGLHSNQPQHF	NA	TRBV19	NA	TRBJ1-5
TGCGCCAGCAGCTTAACAGCAACGCCTGGTTCACCCCTCCACTTT	CASSLTATPGSPLHF	NA	TRBV5-1	NA	TRBJ1-6
TGTGCCACCAGCAGAGATTTCATGAACACTGAAGCTTTCTTT	CATSRDFMNTEAFF	NA	TRBV15	NA	TRBJ1-1
TGTGCCAGCAGGCGTCGACAGGGCTTCTATGGCTACACCTTC	CASRRRQGFYGYTF	TRBD1	TRBV5-6	NA	TRBJ1-2
TGCAGCGTTGAAGGAATAGGGACAGGGTCCGGTGGCTACACCTTC	CSVEGIGTGSGGYTF	TRBD1	TRBV29-1	NA	TRBJ1-2
TGCAGTGCTAGTGGCGGGGCAGGTGGGGCCAACGTCCTGACTTTC	CSASGGAGGANVLTF	NA	TRBV20-1	once	TRBJ2-6
TGTGCCAGCAGCCACGCTAGTCGGCCCACCGGGGAGCTGTTTTTT	CASSHASRPTGELFF	NA	TRBV3-1/TRBV3-2	NA	TRBJ2-2
TGTGCCAGCAGTTCTACAGGGGTTAGCAATCAGCCCCAGCATTTT	CASSSTGVSNQPQHF	TRBD1	TRBV6-5	NA	TRBJ1-5
TGTGCCAGCAGCTACATCACAGATACGCAGTATTTT	CASSYITDTQYF	NA	TRBV7-2	NA	TRBJ2-3
TGTGCCACCAGCAGAGATCCAGGGACTAACTATGGCTACACCTTC	CATSRDPGTNYGYTF	NA	TRBV15	NA	TRBJ1-2
TGTGCCAGCAGCCCTGGACTAGCGGGGGGGAGCACAGATACGCAGTATTTT	CASSPGLAGGSTDTQYF	TRBD2	TRBV4-2	NA	TRBJ2-3
TGCGCCAGCAGCTCCGGGACAGGGGGGTATGGCTACACCTTC	CASSSGTGGYGYTF	TRBD1	TRBV5-1	few	TRBJ1-2
TGTGCCAGCAGCCGCTCGGGGGTCAAACTCTTGAACACTGAAGCTTTCTTT	CASSRSGVKLLNTEAFF	NA	TRBV7-6	NA	TRBJ1-1
TGTGCCAGCAGCCAAGATTTAGTGTTAGGACAGGAGAATTCACCCCTCCACTTT	CASSQDLVLGQENSPLHF	TRBD1	TRBV3-1/TRBV3-2	few	TRBJ1-6
TGCGCCAGCAGCCTCCTGGGAGCGGGGATTACAGATACGCAGTATTTT	CASSLLGAGITDTQYF	TRBD2	TRBV4-1	few	TRBJ2-3
TGTGCCATCAGTGACGAGGGGGCCTATCAGCCCCAGCATTTT	CAISDEGAYQPQHF	TRBD1	TRBV10-3	NA	TRBJ1-5
TGTGCCTGGGCTAGCGGGGGGGTCCGCACCGGGGAGCTGTTTTTT	CAWASGGVRTGELFF	TRBD2	TRBV30	NA	TRBJ2-2
TGCAGTGCTAGTCACATGCTTTACAATGAGCAGTTCTTC	CSASHMLYNEQFF	NA	TRBV20-1	few	TRBJ2-1
TGTGCCAGCAGTCAAGGACAGGGATTGACAGATACGCAGTATTTT	CASSQGQGLTDTQYF	TRBD1	TRBV7-6	NA	TRBJ2-3
TGTGCCAGCAGCCAAGCTAGCTCAGGCAACAATGAGCAGTTCTTC	CASSQASSGNNEQFF	NA	TRBV3-1/TRBV3-2	NA	TRBJ2-1
TGTGCCAGCAGTGACAGGGTCGCCAATGAGCAGTTCTTC	CASSDRVANEQFF	NA	TRBV2	NA	TRBJ2-1
TGTGCCAGCAGTGAACTAGCGACCGGAGAGACCCAGTACTTC	CASSELATGETQYF	NA	TRBV2	NA	TRBJ2-5
TGCGCCAGCAGTGAGGACAGCGGGGGTACCTCAGATGAGCAGTTCTTC	CASSEDSGGTSDEQFF	TRBD2	TRBV10-2	few	TRBJ2-1
TGTGCCAGCAGTTTAAGGAGGGGTGGTCAGCCCCAGCATTTT	CASSLRRGGQPQHF	NA	TRBV27	NA	TRBJ1-5
TGTGCCAGCTCATTGGACAGGAGCGCTGAAGCTTTCTTT	CASSLDRSAEAFF	TRBD1	TRBV18	NA	TRBJ1-1
TGTGCCAGCAGGCTGGGACAGAATGGCTACACCTTC	CASRLGQNGYTF	TRBD1	TRBV5-6	NA	TRBJ1-2
TGTGCCAGCAGCACTACTAGTTTGAACACTGAAGCTTTCTTT	CASSTTSLNTEAFF	NA	TRBV7-6	NA	TRBJ1-1
TGTGCCAGCAGTTACTCGAGAGGGGGCGGTTCACCCCTCCACTTT	CASSYSRGGGSPLHF	TRBD1	TRBV6-5	NA	TRBJ1-6
TGTGCCAGTAGTGTCACCGGGACAGCCCGGGACTACACCTTC	CASSVTGTARDYTF	TRBD1	TRBV19	NA	TRBJ1-2
TGCGCCAGCAGACAGGGATTTGGCACAGATACGCAGTATTTT	CASRQGFGTDTQYF	NA	TRBV5-1	NA	TRBJ2-3
TGCGCCAGCAGCTTGAGGCAGGGTAACACTGAAGCTTTCTTT	CASSLRQGNTEAFF	NA	TRBV5-1	NA	TRBJ1-1
TGTGCCAGCAGTTACTCGGGAGCTAGCACAGATACGCAGTATTTT	CASSYSGASTDTQYF	NA	TRBV6-5	NA	TRBJ2-3
TGTGCCAGCAGGAGACTAGCGGGGGGGATCTCCTACGAGCAGTACTTC	CASRRLAGGISYEQYF	TRBD2	TRBV2	NA	TRBJ2-7
TGTGCCAGCACCCGACAGGGGATGGGGGAGACCCAGTACTTC	CASTRQGMGETQYF	TRBD1	TRBV11-2	NA	TRBJ2-5
TGCGCCAGCAGCCAAGTCCAGGGCACCTACGAGCAGTACTTC	CASSQVQGTYEQYF	NA	TRBV4-1	NA	TRBJ2-7
TGTGCCAGCAGCGTAGGGGTTAGCGGGGGGTCCTACACCGGGGAGCTGTTTTTT	CASSVGVSGGSYTGELFF	TRBD2	TRBV9	few	TRBJ2-2
TGTGCCAGCACCCTCGAGGTGTCCAAAAACATTCAGTACTTC	CASTLEVSKNIQYF	NA	TRBV21-1	NA	TRBJ2-4
TGTGCCAGCAGCCCTGGACAGGAAACCTATGGCTACACCTTC	CASSPGQETYGYTF	TRBD1	TRBV5-4	NA	TRBJ1-2
TGTGCCAGCAGTTCACAGAACACTGAAGCTTTCTTT	CASSSQNTEAFF	NA	TRBV27	NA	TRBJ1-1
TGTGCCTGGGAACTAGCGCGAGGGGGGGAGCTGTTTTTT	CAWELARGGELFF	TRBD2	TRBV30	NA	TRBJ2-2
TGTGCCAGCAGCCAAGATTGGGGGCGAAATGGTCAGCCCCAGCATTTT	CASSQDWGRNGQPQHF	NA	TRBV4-2	few	TRBJ1-5
TGTGCCAGTAGCCGCGGCGGGGGAAACACCGGGGAGCTGTTTTTT	CASSRGGGNTGELFF	TRBD2	TRBV19	NA	TRBJ2-2
TGCAGTGCTACACCCCGGGGGCCCCAGCATTTT	CSATPRGPQHF	NA	TRBV20-1	NA	TRBJ1-5
TGTGCCAGCAGTGAAGGCCCGGGACAGTTTAACTATGGCTACACCTTC	CASSEGPGQFNYGYTF	TRBD1	TRBV2	NA	TRBJ1-2
TGTGCCAGCAGTGGGACTAGCGGGGGGCCTCAAGAGACCCAGTACTTC	CASSGTSGGPQETQYF	TRBD2	TRBV2	NA	TRBJ2-5
TGCGCCAGCAACAGAGGGGAGGAAAACGGGGAGCTGTTTTTT	CASNRGEENGELFF	NA	TRBV5-1	few	TRBJ2-2
TGCGCCAGCAGCCTCACTCTAGCGGGTGATACCTACAATGAGCAGTTCTTC	CASSLTLAGDTYNEQFF	TRBD2	TRBV4-1	NA	TRBJ2-1
TGCAGCGTTGATCTGGGAGGAGGGGGCAACTATGGCTACACCTTC	CSVDLGGGGNYGYTF	TRBD1	TRBV29-1	NA	TRBJ1-2
TGTGCCAGCAGTCCGACAGGGGACCCTTATGGCTACACCTTC	CASSPTGDPYGYTF	TRBD1	TRBV2	once	TRBJ1-2
TGTGCCAGCAAAGGACTAGCGGGTAACACAGATACGCAGTATTTT	CASKGLAGNTDTQYF	TRBD2	TRBV6-5	NA	TRBJ2-3
TGTGCCAGCAGCTCTAGCGGGGGGGCCGGAGAGCAGTTCTTC	CASSSSGGAGEQFF	TRBD2	TRBV11-2	NA	TRBJ2-1
TGTGCCAGCAGTTCTCAGGGGGTCGGTTCACCCCTCCACTTT	CASSSQGVGSPLHF	TRBD1	TRBV6-5	NA	TRBJ1-6